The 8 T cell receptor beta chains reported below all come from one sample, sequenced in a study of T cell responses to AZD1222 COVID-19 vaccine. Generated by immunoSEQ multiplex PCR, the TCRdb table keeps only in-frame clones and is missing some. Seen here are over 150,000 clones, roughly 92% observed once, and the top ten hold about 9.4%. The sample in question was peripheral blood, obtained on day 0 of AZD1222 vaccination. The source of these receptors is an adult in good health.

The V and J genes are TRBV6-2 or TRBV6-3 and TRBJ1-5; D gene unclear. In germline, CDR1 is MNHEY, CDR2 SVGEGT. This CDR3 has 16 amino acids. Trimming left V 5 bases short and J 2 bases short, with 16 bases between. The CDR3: CASSIGSWAGNQPQHF. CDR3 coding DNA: TGTGCCAGCAGTATCGGATCGTGGGCCGGCAATCAGCCCCAGCATTTT.

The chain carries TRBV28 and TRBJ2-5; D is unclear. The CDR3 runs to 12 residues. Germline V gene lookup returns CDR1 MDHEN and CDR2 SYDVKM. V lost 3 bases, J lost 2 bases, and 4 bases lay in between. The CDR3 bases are TGTGCCAGCAGTTTGGGACAAGAGACCCAGTACTTC. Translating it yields CASSLGQETQYF.

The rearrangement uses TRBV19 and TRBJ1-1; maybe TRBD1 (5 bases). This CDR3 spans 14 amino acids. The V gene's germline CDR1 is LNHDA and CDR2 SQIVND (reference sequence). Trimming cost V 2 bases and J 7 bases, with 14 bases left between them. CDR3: CASSISGDGDEAFF. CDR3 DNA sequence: TGTGCCAGTAGTATATCCGGGGACGGAGATGAAGCTTTCTTT.

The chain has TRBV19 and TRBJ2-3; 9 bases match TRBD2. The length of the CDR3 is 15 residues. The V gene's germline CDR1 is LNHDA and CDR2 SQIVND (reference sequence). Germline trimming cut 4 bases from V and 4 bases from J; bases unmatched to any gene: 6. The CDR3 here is CASSTTLAGSDTQYF. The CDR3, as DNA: TGTGCCAGTAGTACGACTCTAGCGGGATCAGATACGCAGTATTTT.

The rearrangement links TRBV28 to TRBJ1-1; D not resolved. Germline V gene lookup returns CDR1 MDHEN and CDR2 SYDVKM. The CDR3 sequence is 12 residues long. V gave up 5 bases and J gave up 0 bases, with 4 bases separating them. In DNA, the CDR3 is TGTGCCAGCAGTGAGTTGAACACTGAAGCTTTCTTT. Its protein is CASSELNTEAFF.

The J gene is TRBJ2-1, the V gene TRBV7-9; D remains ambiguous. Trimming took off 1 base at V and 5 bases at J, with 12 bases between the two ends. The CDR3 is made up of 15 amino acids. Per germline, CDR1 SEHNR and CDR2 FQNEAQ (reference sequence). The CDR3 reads CASSLEPPSHNEQFF. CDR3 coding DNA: TGTGCCAGCAGCTTAGAGCCTCCGTCCCACAATGAGCAGTTCTTC. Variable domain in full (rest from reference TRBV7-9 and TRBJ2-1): DTGVSQNPRHKITKRGQNVTFRCDPISEHNRLYWYRQTLGQGPEFLTYFQNEAQLEKSRLLSDRFSAERPKGSFSTLEIQRTEQGDSAMYLCASSLEPPSHNEQFFGPGTRLTVL.

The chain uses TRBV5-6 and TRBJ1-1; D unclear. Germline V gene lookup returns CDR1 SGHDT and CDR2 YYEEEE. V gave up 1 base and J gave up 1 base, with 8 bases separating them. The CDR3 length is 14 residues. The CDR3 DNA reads TGTGCCAGCAGCTTGTACGTCAGGAACACTGAAGCTTTCTTT. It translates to CASSLYVRNTEAFF.

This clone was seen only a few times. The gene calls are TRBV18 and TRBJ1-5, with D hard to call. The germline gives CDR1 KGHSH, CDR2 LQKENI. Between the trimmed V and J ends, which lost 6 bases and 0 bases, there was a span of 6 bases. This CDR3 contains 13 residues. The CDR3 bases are TGTGCCAGCTCGCCTCGTAGCAATCAGCCCCAGCATTTT. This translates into CASSPRSNQPQHF. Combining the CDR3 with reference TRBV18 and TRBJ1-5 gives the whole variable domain NAGVMQNPRHLVRRRGQEARLRCSPMKGHSHVYWYRQLPEEGLKFMVYLQKENIIDESGMPKERFSAEFPKEGPSILRIQQVVRGDSAAYFCASSPRSNQPQHFGDGTRLSIL.